The text below deals with one T cell receptor (beta chain). Which antigen it targets is not known. One base away there is no much larger clone; base qualities are not given. The sample was run on an Illumina NovaSeq 6000. TCRalpha and TCRbeta cDNA libraries were built by 5'RACE with constant-segment primers, adding sample barcodes and unique molecular identifiers. Trizol reagent was used to extract RNA from every sample. Library amplification was performed in two PCR steps, and a second sample barcode and Illumina TruSeq adapters were introduced in the second step. Libraries were sequenced on an Illumina NovaSeq with 2 x 150 bp paired-end reads. Regarding the original processing steps: The reads were demultiplexed and collapsed into UMI-guided consensus sequences using migec v1.2.7. Using mixcr v2.1.11, UMI consensuses were aligned to TRA and TRB V and J templates and then assembled into clonotypes. A clonotype was counted as expanded or contracted only when both edgeR and NoisET called the clonotype significant, with the noise models trained on biological replicates. For edgeR calls, the cutoffs were a false discovery rate-adjusted p below 0.01 and a log2 fold-change threshold of 1. As an exploratory analysis of dynamics, PCA with hierarchical clustering was applied to max-normalized trajectories of the 1000 most abundant clonotypes. Separately sequenced CD4+ and CD8+ repertoires were used to assign a CD4 or CD8 phenotype to each responding clone. TCRdb passed the public sequencing reads through fastp at Q25 and MiXCR, retaining productive beta sequences. When rows share a CDR3 protein, they turn into one entry using the most common DNA and genes. TCRdb, not the authors, supplied the V and J calls. Counted in this sample were roughly 120,000 distinct CDR3 sequences; 16% of them appeared once. Approximately 13% of the sample rests with the top ten.

The record originates from a study of T-cell memory formation after mild COVID-19 (dated by TCRdb to the early 2020s). For the wider study: TCR sequence clusters from the two donors were found to be largely donor specific. In a couple of donors, T-cell clones that expanded and contracted after mild COVID-19 were followed by sequencing TCRalpha and TCRbeta repertoires longitudinally. Two young, previously healthy adult volunteers, one female and one male, were included in the cohort. Findings and caveats that apply to the study as a whole: SARS-CoV-2 specificity of the second-wave clones peaking on day 37 was not confirmed. The study covered only a couple of mild cases, and larger cohorts including severe cases with pre-infection samples were considered necessary. Contracting CD4+ clones were found mainly in CM and EM memory subsets, while CD8+ clones were enriched in EMRA. Clones that contracted from day 15 to 85 showed balanced CD4/CD8 phenotypes, whereas a second wave of clones that expanded from day 15 to 37 leaned towards CD4+. The detection of some responding clones in pre-infection memory suggests that pre-existing cross-reactive memory T cells joined the SARS-CoV-2 response.

Its CDR3 holds 14 amino acids, cysteine through phenylalanine. Solely the CDR3 DNA is kept, with 42 bases framed from the first base. The germline ends are 14 bases apart after V is trimmed by 6 bases and J by 2 bases. From the germline V gene, CDR1 is SGHRS and CDR2 is YFSETQ. Ficoll-Paque density gradient centrifugation was used to isolate PBMCs. This TCR was recovered from an adult woman who had mild COVID-19 (a few samples of this study predate the infection). The sample titles of this study are shuffled in the database, so cell type and time point are left out; the donor was told from shared clones. The sample was PBMCs or a T cell subset sorted from them (not recorded which). The receptor chain draws on TRBV5-1 and TRBJ1-1, and possibly TRBD1, on 5 matching bases. The CDR3 region reads CASTTAGSNTEAFF. In nucleotides, the sequence is TGCGCCAGCACGACAGCAGGGAGCAACACTGAAGCTTTCTTT.